This T cell receptor (beta chain) comes out of a study of blood T cells in healthy people across ages. Study-level points and caveats: Fewer expanded clones and more diversity marked long-lived versus aged donors. Diversity of TCR beta correlated strongly with naive T cell percentage.

The CDR3 is 14 residues long. V lost 0 bases, J lost 3 bases, and 6 bases lay in between. CDR1 SGDLS and CDR2 YYNGEE come from the germline V gene. For this clonotype: The antigen remains undetermined. Since no conserved phenylalanine or tryptophan closes the CDR3, a read error is the likely cause.

It was with a sample-barcoded 5' primer and a J-beta primer mix that a second PCR of about 6 to 11 cycles was run. With 12 random nucleotides, a template-switch adaptor tagged each individual cDNA molecule. There were at least 2.5 million CDR3-containing paired-end reads obtained from each sample. TCRdb itself ran the 5' RACE reads through MiXCR, one entry per CDR3 protein. The table lists a few hundred thousand distinct CDR3 sequences, 25% to 30% of them singletons. The sequencing input was blood. The receptor was isolated from a woman between 65 and 79 years old in good health. V is TRBV9 and J is TRBJ2-2; maybe TRBD2 (6 bases). The CDR3 reads CASSVVADTGELFL. The DNA for the CDR3 is TGTGCCAGCAGCGTAGTAGCGGACACCGGGGAGCTGTTTCTT.